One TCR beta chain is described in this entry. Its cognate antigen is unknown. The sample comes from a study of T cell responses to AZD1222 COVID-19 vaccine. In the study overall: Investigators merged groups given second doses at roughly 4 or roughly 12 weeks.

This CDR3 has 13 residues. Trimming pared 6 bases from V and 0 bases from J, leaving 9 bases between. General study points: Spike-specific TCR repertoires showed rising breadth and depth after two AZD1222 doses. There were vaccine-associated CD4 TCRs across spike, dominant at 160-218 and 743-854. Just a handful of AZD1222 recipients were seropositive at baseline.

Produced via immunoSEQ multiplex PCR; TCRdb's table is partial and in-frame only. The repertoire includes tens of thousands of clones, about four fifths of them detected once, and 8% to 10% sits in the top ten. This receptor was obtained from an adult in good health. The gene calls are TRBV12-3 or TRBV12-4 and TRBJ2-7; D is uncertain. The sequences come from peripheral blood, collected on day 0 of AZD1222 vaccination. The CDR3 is CASSDSPSYEQYF. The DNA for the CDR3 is TGTGCCAGCAGCGACTCCCCCTCCTACGAGCAGTACTTC.